The 18 T cell receptor beta chains below come from one sample, sequenced in a study of CD8+ T cells in alopecia areata. After isolation, RNA underwent reverse transcription to generate cDNA as the sequencing template. The repertoire was sequenced with immunoSEQ multiplex PCR; TCRdb's copy has only in-frame clones and lacks some. This sample has more than 150,000 clones, with approximately 51% found just once. The treatment here: oral pan-JAK inhibitor, 5-10 mg twice daily. This sample comprised CD8+ T cells sorted from blood, obtained around week 53, from a patient treated with tofacitinib. The source is a human donor with alopecia areata.

This chain joins TRBV18 and TRBJ2-7; 7 bases agree with TRBD2. J gave up 5 bases and V 6 bases, and 7 bases lay outside the gene matches. Germline values: CDR1 KGHSH, CDR2 LQKENI. The CDR3 consists of 13 residues. The CDR3 loop reads CASSPAGYHEQYF. The CDR3, as DNA: TGTGCCAGCTCTCCAGCGGGGTACCACGAGCAGTACTTC.

The CDR3 DNA reads TGCAGTCCCCTTTACACAGATACGCAGTATTTT. Encoded protein: CSPLYTDTQYF. The gene calls are TRBV20-1 and TRBJ2-3, with D unclear. This CDR3 is 11 amino acids long. CDR1 and CDR2 from the germline V gene are DFQATT and SNEGSKA (reference sequence). The V gene lost 8 bases and the J gene lost 2 bases, with 8 bases spanning the gap.

This rearrangement joins TRBV2 to TRBJ1-2; D uncertain. The CDR3 is 13 residues long. Germline CDR1 is SNHLY and CDR2 is FYNNEI. The ends were cut back, 6 bases at V and 4 bases at J, with 12 bases in the middle. This CDR3 reads CASRVSAGYGYTF. The DNA for the CDR3 is TGTGCCAGCAGGGTCAGTGCGGGCTATGGCTACACCTTC.

This clone was observed at least ten times. CDR3 nucleotides: TGCGCCAGCAGCCAAGAGAGGACAGACACAGATACGCAGTATTTT. Translation gives CASSQERTDTDTQYF. The chain couples TRBV4-1 to TRBJ2-3, with D perhaps TRBD1 (6 bases). CDR1 and CDR2 from the germline V gene are MGHRA and YSYEKL. The V end lost 0 bases, the J end lost 2 bases, and 9 bases lay between the germline ends. The CDR3 totals 15 residues.

The chain recombines TRBV7-2 with TRBJ1-3; D might be TRBD1 (6 bases). Trimming took 4 bases from V and 4 from J, leaving 17 bases between them. Germline V CDR1 and CDR2: SGHTA, FQGNSA. CDR3 length equals 16 residues. In DNA form, the CDR3 reads TGTGCCAGCAGCTCTCAAATAACAGGGAAAGGAAACACCATATATTTT. Protein: CASSSQITGKGNTIYF.

In its sample, this clone was seen a few times. This rearrangement joins TRBV4-3 to TRBJ2-5, with D tentatively TRBD1 or TRBD2 (6 bases each). CDR3 size: 16 residues. Germline V gene lookup returns CDR1 LGHNA and CDR2 YSLEER. The ends were cut back, 1 base at V and 2 bases at J, with 14 bases in the middle. The CDR3 region is CASSQGWGALQETQYF. CDR3 DNA sequence: TGCGCCAGCAGCCAAGGGTGGGGGGCATTGCAAGAGACCCAGTACTTC.

This chain joins TRBV30 and TRBJ1-4; D is uncertain. Germline V CDR1 and CDR2: GTSNPN, SVGIG (reference sequence). This CDR3 has 11 residues. V shed 2 bases and J shed 7 bases, with 5 bases lying between them. The CDR3 DNA is TGTGCCTGGAGTAGAAGTGAAAAACTGTTTTTT. This gives the protein CAWSRSEKLFF.

The CDR3 spells CASSFGAGYTEAFF. CDR3 DNA sequence: TGTGCCAGCAGCTTCGGGGCAGGGTATACTGAAGCTTTCTTT. J is TRBJ1-1 and V is TRBV6-5; possibly TRBD1 for D (5 bases). Per germline, CDR1 MNHEY and CDR2 SVGAGI. V was cut by 6 bases and J by 5 bases, with 16 bases left in between. CDR3 size: 14 residues.

In the case of this clone: Other nucleotide sequences from this sample produce the same CDR3. CDR3 DNA: TGCGCCAGCAGCTTGGATGACTACGAGCAGTACTTC. Protein product: CASSLDDYEQYF. The chain couples TRBV5-1 to TRBJ2-7; D gene uncertain. Trimming removed 0 bases from V and 3 bases from J, with 4 bases in between. This CDR3 comprises 12 residues. Per germline, CDR1 SGHRS and CDR2 YFSETQ.

The J gene is TRBJ2-2, the V gene TRBV9; D not certain. Germline V CDR1 and CDR2: SGDLS, YYNGEE. V was clipped by 0 bases and J by 4 bases, with 4 bases between them. This CDR3 region has 13 residues. The CDR3 nucleotides read TGTGCCAGCAGCGTAGCCAGCACCGGGGAGCTGTTTTTT. This sequence encodes CASSVASTGELFF.

This clone was picked up a small number of times. The chain is built from TRBV2 and TRBJ2-7; D might be TRBD1 or TRBD2, each matching 5 bases. There are 17 residues in the CDR3. Germline CDR1 SNHLY, CDR2 FYNNEI. V was shortened by 5 bases and J by 4 bases, with 24 bases between the two germline ends. CDR3 residues: CASSKTVGTGPSYEQYF. The CDR3 DNA is TGTGCCAGCAGTAAAACTGTGGGAACGGGACCCTCTTACGAGCAGTACTTC.

CDR3 amino acids: CASSVGGGVGTGNTIYF. The CDR3 coding sequence is TGTGCCAGCAGCGTAGGAGGGGGTGTTGGTACTGGAAACACCATATATTTT. The chain employs TRBV9 and TRBJ1-3; D possibly corresponds to TRBD1 (6 bases). V was clipped by 0 bases and J by 2 bases, with 15 bases between them. Germline CDR1 reads SGDLS; CDR2 reads YYNGEE. There are 17 residues in the CDR3.

The chain combines TRBV5-1 with TRBJ2-5; TRBD1 matches at 7 bases. Germline trimming cut 2 bases from V and 2 bases from J; bases unmatched to any gene: 3. Germline CDR1 reads SGHRS; CDR2 reads YFSETQ. CDR3 length: 14 amino acids. The CDR3 reads CASSLQGSQETQYF. DNA for the CDR3: TGCGCCAGCAGCTTACAGGGGTCTCAAGAGACCCAGTACTTC. The full variable domain, its missing parts supplied by reference TRBV5-1 and TRBJ2-5, is KAGVTQTPRYLIKTRGQQVTLSCSPISGHRSVSWYQQTPGQGLQFLFEYFSETQRNKGNFPGRFSGRQFSNSRSEMNVSTLELGDSALYLCASSLQGSQETQYFGPGTRLLVL.

This clone turned up a few times. The chain is built from TRBV27 and TRBJ2-2; 11 bases are shared with TRBD1. Germline V gene data show CDR1 as MNHEY and CDR2 as SMNVEV (reference sequence). J lost 6 bases, V lost 3 bases, and 3 bases had no gene match. CDR3 length: 15 amino acids. Here the CDR3 reads CASSLEGQGAGELFF. CDR3 nucleotide sequence: TGTGCCAGCAGTTTGGAGGGACAGGGGGCCGGGGAGCTGTTTTTT.

This chain connects TRBV23-1 to TRBJ2-6, with D possibly called TRBD1 or TRBD2 (7 bases each). TRBV23-1 is sorted into the ORF group, with uncertain function. The V gene lost 2 bases and the J gene lost 4 bases, with 15 bases spanning the gap. The CDR3 runs 17 residues. CDR3 in DNA: TGCGCCAGCAGTCAACCCAGGGGGGGATCCGGGGCCAACGTCCTGACTTTC. It specifies CASSQPRGGSGANVLTF.

This clone was observed a handful of times. The V call is TRBV29-1, the J call TRBJ2-1, with 8 bases fitting TRBD2. J gave up 0 bases and V 5 bases, and 6 bases lay outside the gene matches. This CDR3 contains 15 residues. CDR1 and CDR2 (germline): SQVTM, ANQGSEA. The CDR3 reads CSVKKRGSSYNEQFF. The CDR3 DNA follows: TGCAGCGTTAAAAAGCGGGGGAGCTCCTACAATGAGCAGTTCTTC.

The chain combines TRBV4-3 with TRBJ2-7; 7 nucleotides agree with TRBD2. Germline trimming cut 0 bases from V and 2 bases from J; bases unmatched to any gene: 4. The CDR3 contains 15 residues. The germline V gene has CDR1 LGHNA and CDR2 YSLEER. CDR3 loop: CASSQEGSGTYEQYF. The CDR3 DNA reads as TGCGCCAGCAGCCAAGAGGGGAGCGGGACCTACGAGCAGTACTTC.

The rearrangement joins TRBV5-4 to TRBJ2-5, with D possibly matching TRBD1 (5 bases). The CDR3 is made up of 13 amino acids. Germline V lookup: CDR1 SGHNT, CDR2 YYREEE (reference sequence). Trimming pared 2 bases from V and 5 bases from J, leaving 10 bases between. The CDR3 DNA reads TGTGCCAGCAGCTTAGAACAGGCTGAGACCCAGTACTTC. It yields the protein CASSLEQAETQYF.